Listed below are T cell receptor beta chains from one sample, sequenced in a study of human T cells and chemical hapten exposure. In TCRdb, the RACE reads were re-called with MiXCR into one record per CDR3 protein. The profile shows about 48,000 distinct CDR3 sequences, roughly 9.5% of them singletons. The sequences come from whole blood, collected in connection with sensitization to the hapten diphenylcyclopropenone (DPC). All receptors derive from a middle-aged woman with alopecia areata. Some clones in this sample may be carry-over from other donors' samples. Each CDR3 is given with its conserved first and last residue. The D gene is left open where the match is weak. A clone size is listed for some rows: how often the clone was seen (once, few, many), or a class if it is expanded.

V: TRBV30
D: NA
length: 11
J: TRBJ2-7
size: many
DNA: TGTGCCTGGAATCAGGCCTACGAGCAGTACTTC
CDR3: CAWNQAYEQYF

V: TRBV12-5
D: NA
length: 15
J: TRBJ2-1
size: few
DNA: TGTGCTAGTGGTCCACCGGCCGGGGGGCCCAATGAGCAGTTCTTC
CDR3: CASGPPAGGPNEQFF

V: TRBV5-1
D: NA
length: 13
J: TRBJ1-1
size: many
DNA: TGCGCCAGCAGCTTATCTCAAAACACTGAAGCTTTCTTT
CDR3: CASSLSQNTEAFF

V: TRBV5-5
D: TRBD1
length: 14
J: TRBJ1-4
size: NA
DNA: TGTGCCAGCAGCCTGGACAGGTATCAGGAAAAACTGTTTTTT
CDR3: CASSLDRYQEKLFF

V: TRBV30
D: TRBD2
length: 16
J: TRBJ2-1
size: NA
DNA: TGTGCCTGGAGTGGATCCCTAGCGGGGGGTTTGAGTGAGCAGTTCTTC
CDR3: CAWSGSLAGGLSEQFF

V: TRBV21-1
D: NA
length: 17
J: TRBJ2-7
size: few
DNA: TGTGCCAGCAGCCCATACCTTGAGGGACGCGCTTCCTACGAGCAGTACTTC
CDR3: CASSPYLEGRASYEQYF

V: TRBV20-1
D: TRBD1
length: 19
J: TRBJ2-4
size: NA
DNA: TGCAGTGCTAGAATAGTCCGGGACAGACGAGCGCTAGCCAAAAACATTCAGTACTTC
CDR3: CSARIVRDRRALAKNIQYF

V: TRBV7-2
D: NA
length: 17
J: TRBJ2-3
size: NA
DNA: TGTGCCAGCAGCTTGACCCCGCGGACTACGAGCACAGATACGCAGTATTTT
CDR3: CASSLTPRTTSTDTQYF

V: TRBV6-6
D: NA
length: 13
J: TRBJ1-2
size: NA
DNA: TGTGCCAGCAGAGGTGAATCCGGGGATGGCTACACCTTC
CDR3: CASRGESGDGYTF

V: TRBV6-2/TRBV6-3
D: TRBD1
length: 17
J: TRBJ1-6
size: few
DNA: TGTGCCAGCAGCTCTCCTCCACAGGGGGCGAAGAATTCACCCCTCCACTTT
CDR3: CASSSPPQGAKNSPLHF

V: TRBV4-2
D: NA
length: 16
J: TRBJ2-5
size: many
DNA: TGTGCCAGCAGCCAAAACCTCGGGAGACCCCAAGAGACCCAGTACTTC
CDR3: CASSQNLGRPQETQYF

V: TRBV25-1
D: NA
length: 11
J: TRBJ1-2
size: many
DNA: TGTGCCAGCCACACTAACTATGGCTACACCTTC
CDR3: CASHTNYGYTF

V: TRBV5-6
D: NA
length: 14
J: TRBJ1-5
size: many
DNA: TGTGCCAGCAGCTTTTGGGAAATTCGCCAGCCCCAGCATTTT
CDR3: CASSFWEIRQPQHF

V: TRBV7-3
D: TRBD1
length: 14
J: TRBJ2-7
size: many
DNA: TGTGCCAGCAGCCCGGACAGGGGGTATGACGAGCAGTACTTC
CDR3: CASSPDRGYDEQYF

V: TRBV5-1
D: NA
length: 14
J: TRBJ1-1
size: many
DNA: TGCGCCAGCAGCTTGGGGGACCGACTCACTGAAGCTTTCTTT
CDR3: CASSLGDRLTEAFF

V: TRBV7-2
D: NA
length: 14
J: TRBJ1-1
size: few
DNA: TGTGCCAGCAGCTTGACGGCGGGGAACACTGAAGCTTTCTTT
CDR3: CASSLTAGNTEAFF

V: TRBV6-2/TRBV6-3
D: TRBD1
length: 16
J: TRBJ2-2
size: NA
DNA: TGTGCCAGCAGTTCCCGAGGACCGGACAGGGCCGGGGAGCTGTTTTTT
CDR3: CASSSRGPDRAGELFF

V: TRBV7-9
D: TRBD2
length: 18
J: TRBJ2-5
size: few
DNA: TGTGCCAGCAGCCCCCGGACTAGCGGGAGAGGGGCCCAAGAGACCCAGTACTTC
CDR3: CASSPRTSGRGAQETQYF

V: TRBV5-1
D: NA
length: 14
J: TRBJ2-7
size: NA
DNA: TGCGCCAGCAGCCCCTTGGACAGACGATACGAGCAGTACTTC
CDR3: CASSPLDRRYEQYF

V: TRBV6-1
D: TRBD1
length: 14
J: TRBJ1-2
size: NA
DNA: TGTGCCAGCAGGCCCCAGGGGGGGCTCTATGGCTACACCTTC
CDR3: CASRPQGGLYGYTF

V: TRBV20-1
D: TRBD1
length: 14
J: TRBJ2-1
size: few
DNA: TGCAGTGCCGAAACCCGGGACAGGGTCTATGAGCAGTTCTTC
CDR3: CSAETRDRVYEQFF

V: TRBV9
D: TRBD2
length: 14
J: TRBJ2-3
size: NA
DNA: TGTGCCAGCAGCCTAAGGACTAGTTCGGATACGCAGTATTTT
CDR3: CASSLRTSSDTQYF

V: TRBV7-2
D: TRBD1
length: 17
J: TRBJ2-4
size: few
DNA: TGTGCCAGCAGCTTCAGGACAGGGGGCTCCAAGCGAAACATTCAGTACTTC
CDR3: CASSFRTGGSKRNIQYF

V: TRBV2
D: NA
length: 15
J: TRBJ1-3
size: NA
DNA: TGTGCCAGCACCGACATAGGAGGGGCTGGAAACACCATATATTTT
CDR3: CASTDIGGAGNTIYF

V: TRBV27
D: NA
length: 17
J: TRBJ1-2
size: many
DNA: TGTGCCAGCAGTTTATCCGTTGTGACAGGACAGTCCTATGGCTACACCTTC
CDR3: CASSLSVVTGQSYGYTF

V: TRBV5-8
D: NA
length: 11
J: TRBJ2-1
size: NA
DNA: TGTGCCAGCAGCTTATGGAATGAGCAGTTCTTC
CDR3: CASSLWNEQFF

V: TRBV15
D: NA
length: 14
J: TRBJ2-1
size: few
DNA: TGTGCCACCAGCAGAGTTAGCTCCTACAATGAGCAGTTCTTC
CDR3: CATSRVSSYNEQFF

V: TRBV29-1
D: TRBD1
length: 14
J: TRBJ2-2
size: NA
DNA: TGCAGCGTGCGCTTGAGGGGGCCCACCGGGGAGCTGTTTTTT
CDR3: CSVRLRGPTGELFF

V: TRBV7-2
D: TRBD2
length: 14
J: TRBJ2-1
size: NA
DNA: TGTGCCAGCAGCCCTGGACTAGATCGCCATGAGCAGTTCTTC
CDR3: CASSPGLDRHEQFF

V: TRBV5-8
D: NA
length: 11
J: TRBJ1-6
size: few
DNA: TGTACCAGCAGCTTGGATGCACCCCTCCACTTT
CDR3: CTSSLDAPLHF

V: TRBV7-3
D: NA
length: 14
J: TRBJ1-1
size: NA
DNA: TGTGCCAGCAGCTTAGCATTTGGGTCCCCTGAAGCTTTCTTT
CDR3: CASSLAFGSPEAFF

V: TRBV5-1
D: TRBD2
length: 16
J: TRBJ2-7
size: few
DNA: TGCGCCAGCAGCTTGGAAGGACTAGGTATCTCCTACGAGCAGTACTTC
CDR3: CASSLEGLGISYEQYF

V: TRBV7-2
D: TRBD1
length: 17
J: TRBJ1-5
size: NA
DNA: TGTGCCAGCAGCTTGGGGGGGACAGGGCCTTTCAATCAGCCCCAGCATTTT
CDR3: CASSLGGTGPFNQPQHF

V: TRBV7-3
D: NA
length: 14
J: TRBJ2-2
size: once
DNA: TGTGCCAGCAGCATGCTTTCTAAGTCTCGGGAGCTGTTTTTT
CDR3: CASSMLSKSRELFF

V: TRBV18
D: NA
length: 14
J: TRBJ1-1
size: many
DNA: TGTGCCAGCTCCATGGAGGGGATGGGCACTGAAGCTTTCTTT
CDR3: CASSMEGMGTEAFF

V: TRBV20-1
D: TRBD1
length: 13
J: TRBJ1-5
size: many
DNA: TGCAGTGCGACGTCAGGGGGAAATCAGCCCCAGCATTTT
CDR3: CSATSGGNQPQHF

V: TRBV6-2/TRBV6-3
D: NA
length: 17
J: TRBJ1-5
size: NA
DNA: TGTGCCAGCAGGAGAGGGGTCGCTAGCCGTGGCAATCAGCCCCAGCATTTT
CDR3: CASRRGVASRGNQPQHF

V: TRBV5-1
D: NA
length: 13
J: TRBJ1-6
size: NA
DNA: TGCGCCAGCAGCTTAAGGACCAATTCACCCCTCCACTTT
CDR3: CASSLRTNSPLHF

V: TRBV28
D: TRBD2
length: 15
J: TRBJ2-7
size: NA
DNA: TGTGCCAGCAGAGCGACTAGCGGGGGGGCTGGGGAGCAGTACTTC
CDR3: CASRATSGGAGEQYF

V: TRBV7-9
D: NA
length: 14
J: TRBJ1-3
size: few
DNA: TGTGCCAGCAGCTTAGCAGCATCTGGAAACACCATATATTTT
CDR3: CASSLAASGNTIYF

V: TRBV5-1
D: TRBD2
length: 16
J: TRBJ2-3
size: NA
DNA: TGCGCCAGCAGCCCCGGACTAGCGGGACCTTTAGATACGCAGTATTTT
CDR3: CASSPGLAGPLDTQYF

V: TRBV7-2
D: NA
length: 13
J: TRBJ2-3
size: NA
DNA: TGTGCCAGCAGCTTAGCGATCACAGATACGCAGTATTTT
CDR3: CASSLAITDTQYF

V: TRBV6-5
D: NA
length: 15
J: TRBJ1-1
size: NA
DNA: TGTGCCAGCAGTTTATACATCAGGGTGAGCACTGAAGCTTTCTTT
CDR3: CASSLYIRVSTEAFF

V: TRBV18
D: TRBD2
length: 15
J: TRBJ2-1
size: NA
DNA: TGTGCCAGCTCACCGAGGAGTAGCGGGGTCCCTGAGCAGTTCTTC
CDR3: CASSPRSSGVPEQFF

V: TRBV11-1
D: NA
length: 12
J: TRBJ2-7
size: NA
DNA: TGTGCCGGGGAGGCTGGGAGCAACGAGCAGTACTTC
CDR3: CAGEAGSNEQYF

V: TRBV6-6
D: TRBD2
length: 15
J: TRBJ2-1
size: NA
DNA: TGTGCCAGCAGTTACGGGACTAGCGAGGGAAATGAGCAGTTCTTC
CDR3: CASSYGTSEGNEQFF

V: TRBV9
D: NA
length: 17
J: TRBJ1-4
size: many
DNA: TGTGCCAGCAGCGTAGGAGGACTTCACCGAACTAATGAAAAACTGTTTTTT
CDR3: CASSVGGLHRTNEKLFF

V: TRBV27
D: NA
length: 12
J: TRBJ2-3
size: NA
DNA: TGTGCCAGCAGCACCGCAGGGGATACGCAGTATTTT
CDR3: CASSTAGDTQYF

V: TRBV7-6
D: NA
length: 14
J: TRBJ2-7
size: NA
DNA: TGTGCCAGCAGCTTTCCCCGGGACCTTTACGAGCAGTACTTC
CDR3: CASSFPRDLYEQYF

V: TRBV7-9
D: NA
length: 14
J: TRBJ2-4
size: few
DNA: TGTGCCAGCAGCCTTCAGGAACGGGGGCACATTCAGTACTTC
CDR3: CASSLQERGHIQYF

V: TRBV7-9
D: NA
length: 14
J: TRBJ1-1
size: NA
DNA: TGTGCCAGCAGCTTATGGAGGGTAGGCACTGAAGCTTTCTTT
CDR3: CASSLWRVGTEAFF